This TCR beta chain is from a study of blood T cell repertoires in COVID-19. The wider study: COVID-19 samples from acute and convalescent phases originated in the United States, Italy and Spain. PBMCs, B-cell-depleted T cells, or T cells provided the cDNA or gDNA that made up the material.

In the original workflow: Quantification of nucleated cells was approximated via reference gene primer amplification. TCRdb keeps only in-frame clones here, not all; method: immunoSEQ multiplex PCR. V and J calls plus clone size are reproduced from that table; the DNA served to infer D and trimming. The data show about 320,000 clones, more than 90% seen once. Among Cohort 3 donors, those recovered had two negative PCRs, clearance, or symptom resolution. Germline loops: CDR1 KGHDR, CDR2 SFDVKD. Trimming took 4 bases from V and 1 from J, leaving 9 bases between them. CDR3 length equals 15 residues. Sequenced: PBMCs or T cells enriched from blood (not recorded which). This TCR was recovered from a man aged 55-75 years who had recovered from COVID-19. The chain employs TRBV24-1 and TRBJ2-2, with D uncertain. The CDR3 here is CATSEPTENTGELFF. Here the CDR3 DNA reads TGTGCCACCAGTGAACCCACAGAGAACACCGGGGAGCTGTTTTTT.